The present entry profiles one T cell receptor (beta chain) with its context. This record belongs to a study of control samples from healthy donors and cancer patients. Assay: immunoSEQ multiplex PCR; the TCRdb copy retains only in-frame clones and omits some. The sample holds around 190,000 clones, roughly nine tenths seen once. Germline V gives CDR1 SEHNR, CDR2 FQNEAQ (reference sequence). V dropped 2 bases and J dropped 10 bases, with 6 bases sitting between them. The CDR3 consists of 12 residues. The sample comprised blood. V gene TRBV7-9 combines with J gene TRBJ1-6, with D hard to call. This clonotype was obtained from a man aged 25 to 40 in good health. The CDR3 loop reads CASSLSESPLHF. In DNA, the CDR3 is TGTGCCAGCAGCTTAAGTGAATCACCCCTCCACTTT.